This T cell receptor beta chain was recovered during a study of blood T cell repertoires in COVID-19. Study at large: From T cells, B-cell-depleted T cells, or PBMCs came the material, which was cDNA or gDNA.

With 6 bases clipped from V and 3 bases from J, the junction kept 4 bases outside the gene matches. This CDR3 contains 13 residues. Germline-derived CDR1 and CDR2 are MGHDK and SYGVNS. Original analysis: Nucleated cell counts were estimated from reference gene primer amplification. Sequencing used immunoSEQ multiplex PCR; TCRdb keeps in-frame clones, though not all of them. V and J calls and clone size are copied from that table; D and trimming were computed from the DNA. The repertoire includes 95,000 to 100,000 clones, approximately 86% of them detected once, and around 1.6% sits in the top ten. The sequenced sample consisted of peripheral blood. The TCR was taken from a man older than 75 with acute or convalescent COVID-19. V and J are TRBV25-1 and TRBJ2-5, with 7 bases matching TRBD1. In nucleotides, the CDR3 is TGTGCCAGCAGAGACAGGGTGAAAGAGACCCAGTACTTC. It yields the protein CASRDRVKETQYF.